This T cell receptor beta chain is drawn from a study of T-cell memory formation after mild COVID-19. This CDR3 is 14 amino acids long. The germline gives CDR1 SGHRS, CDR2 YFSETQ. Trimming at V came to 4 bases and at J to 4 bases, leaving 4 bases not matched to a gene. TCRdb reprocessed the 5' RACE reads via MiXCR and lists one record per CDR3 protein. This sample yields about 560,000 distinct CDR3 sequences, of which more than 15% are seen a single time; more than 10% belongs to the top ten. This clonotype appeared many times. Its antigen is currently unknown. General study results and limits: That cross-reactive memory joined was suggested by some responding clones appearing in pre-infection memory.

The genes are TRBV5-1 and TRBJ2-5; 10 positions agree with TRBD1. The sequencing sample was made of PBMCs or a T cell subset sorted from them (not recorded which). The clonotype comes from an adult woman who had mild COVID-19 (a few samples of this study predate the infection). Cell type and time point are not known. The DNA for the CDR3 is TGCGCCAGCAGCCCGGACAGGGGGAGAGAGACCCAGTACTTC. Protein sequence: CASSPDRGRETQYF. Complete variable domain (other parts from reference TRBV5-1 and TRBJ2-5): KAGVTQTPRYLIKTRGQQVTLSCSPISGHRSVSWYQQTPGQGLQFLFEYFSETQRNKGNFPGRFSGRQFSNSRSEMNVSTLELGDSALYLCASSPDRGRETQYFGPGTRLLVL.